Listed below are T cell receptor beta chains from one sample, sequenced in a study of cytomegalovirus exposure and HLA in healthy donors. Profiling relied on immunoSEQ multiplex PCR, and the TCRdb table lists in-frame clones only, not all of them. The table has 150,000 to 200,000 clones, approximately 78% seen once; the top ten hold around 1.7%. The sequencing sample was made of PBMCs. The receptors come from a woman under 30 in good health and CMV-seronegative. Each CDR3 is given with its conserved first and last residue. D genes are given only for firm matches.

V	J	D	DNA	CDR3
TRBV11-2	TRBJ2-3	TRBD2	TGTGCCAGCAGCTTGAGCGGGGGCACAGATACGCAGTATTTT	CASSLSGGTDTQYF
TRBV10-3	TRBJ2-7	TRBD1	TGTGCCATCAAAAGGACAGGGGGCAGCGACGAGCAGTACTTC	CAIKRTGGSDEQYF
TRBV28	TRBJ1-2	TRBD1	TGTGCCAGCAGTTCTTGGACAGGGGGCAACTATGGCTACACCTTC	CASSSWTGGNYGYTF
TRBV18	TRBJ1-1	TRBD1	TGTGCCAGCTCACGGACAGGGAGCACTGAAGCTTTCTTT	CASSRTGSTEAFF
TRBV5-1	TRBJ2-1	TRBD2	TGCGCCAGCAGCTCGACTAGCGGGAGGTTGGCCTACAATGAGCAGTTCTTC	CASSSTSGRLAYNEQFF
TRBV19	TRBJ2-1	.	TGTGCCAGCCACTCTTCCGGGACAAACGTCTACAATGAGCAGTTCTTC	CASHSSGTNVYNEQFF
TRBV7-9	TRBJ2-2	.	TGTGCCAGCAGCTCGACGACAGACACCGGGGAGCTGTTTTTT	CASSSTTDTGELFF
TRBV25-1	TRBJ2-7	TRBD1	TGTGCCAGCAGCGGCCCGGACAGGGGGATCTACGAGCAGTACTTC	CASSGPDRGIYEQYF
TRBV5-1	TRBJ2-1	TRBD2	TGCGCCAGCAGCTTCACTAGCGGGAGTGGAGAGCAGTTCTTC	CASSFTSGSGEQFF
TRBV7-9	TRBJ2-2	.	TGTGCCAGCAGCTTAGTAGTAGTAGCAGCTAACACCGGGGAGCTGTTTTTT	CASSLVVVAANTGELFF
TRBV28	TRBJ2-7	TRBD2	TGTGCCAGCACCAGACCCGGACTAGCGGAGCACTCCTACGAGCAGTACTTC	CASTRPGLAEHSYEQYF
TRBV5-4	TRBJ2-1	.	TGTGCCAGCAGCCAGTCCAATGAGCAGTTCTTC	CASSQSNEQFF
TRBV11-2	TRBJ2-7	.	TGTGCCAGCAGCTTAGGCCCAGGCTACGAGCAGTACTTC	CASSLGPGYEQYF
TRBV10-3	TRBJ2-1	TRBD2	TGTGCCATCAGTGAGTCGATGACTAGCGGGAGAGATGAGCAGTTCTTC	CAISESMTSGRDEQFF
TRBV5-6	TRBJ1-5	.	TGTGCCAGCAGCCGCAGGGGAACCCGACAGCCCCAGCATTTT	CASSRRGTRQPQHF
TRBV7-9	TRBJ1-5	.	TGTGCCAGCAGCTTGGGGGGGTATAGCAATCAGCCCCAGCATTTT	CASSLGGYSNQPQHF
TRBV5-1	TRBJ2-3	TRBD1	TGCGCCAGCAGCTTGGATGGTCAGGGGGCAACAGATACGCAGTATTTT	CASSLDGQGATDTQYF
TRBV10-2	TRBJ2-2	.	TGCGCCAGCAGTGAGTCGGTTGTAGCAGGGCCCGGGGAGCTGTTTTTT	CASSESVVAGPGELFF
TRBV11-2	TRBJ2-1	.	TGTGCCAGCAGCTTACAGGGGTGGAATGAGCAGTTCTTC	CASSLQGWNEQFF
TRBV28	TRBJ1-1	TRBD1	TGTGCCAGCACTGGACAGGATTCCTTATCCACTGAAGCTTTCTTT	CASTGQDSLSTEAFF